This entry describes one TCR beta chain. Its antigen is still unknown. The source of the sample is a study of pediatric ulcerative colitis. In the study overall: Most patients had pancolitis, and two had left-sided colitis. The study, taken as a whole, reports: Blood-rectal clonal overlap within each person was significantly higher in ulcerative colitis patients than controls.

The CDR3 has 14 residues. V was clipped by 7 bases and J by 0 bases; unmatched bases: 4. The germline CDR1 and CDR2 sequences are MDHEN and SYDVKM. Rectal tissue came from one to two pinch biopsies taken at colonoscopy. Libraries were prepared by immunoSEQ multiplex PCR; TCRdb keeps only in-frame clonotypes and omits some of them. The data show 30,000 to 40,000 clones, roughly 70% seen once. The source material was gut tissue. This sequence joins TRBV28 and TRBJ2-7, with 9 bases fitting TRBD1. The source is a boy between 10 and 17 years old with severe ulcerative colitis. CDR3 coding DNA: TGTGCCAGCATCGGACAGGGGTACTCCTACGAGCAGTACTTC. It specifies CASIGQGYSYEQYF.